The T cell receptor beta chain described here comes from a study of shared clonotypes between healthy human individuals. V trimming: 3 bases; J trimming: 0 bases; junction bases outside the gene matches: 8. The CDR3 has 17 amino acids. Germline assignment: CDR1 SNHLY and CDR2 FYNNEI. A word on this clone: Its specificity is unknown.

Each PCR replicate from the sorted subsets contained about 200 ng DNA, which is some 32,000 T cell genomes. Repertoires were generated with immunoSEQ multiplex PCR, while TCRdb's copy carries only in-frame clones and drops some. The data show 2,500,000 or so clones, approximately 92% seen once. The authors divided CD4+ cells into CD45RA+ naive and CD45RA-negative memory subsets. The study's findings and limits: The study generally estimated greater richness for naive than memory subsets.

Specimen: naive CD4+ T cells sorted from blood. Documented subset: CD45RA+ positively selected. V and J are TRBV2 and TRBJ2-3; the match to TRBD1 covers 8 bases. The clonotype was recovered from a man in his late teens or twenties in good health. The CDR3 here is CASSDLRDRRSTDTQYF. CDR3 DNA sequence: TGTGCCAGCAGTGATTTACGGGACAGGAGAAGCACAGATACGCAGTATTTT.